This T cell receptor (beta chain) was retrieved from a study of control samples from healthy donors and cancer patients. The protocol was immunoSEQ multiplex PCR, while the TCRdb copy is restricted to in-frame clones and leaves out a portion. The table records tens of thousands of clones, about nine tenths of them present only once. The CDR3 sequence is 12 residues long. Trimming left V 3 bases short and J 8 bases short, with 10 bases between. The receptor's source is a man over 45 in good health. V gene TRBV12-3 or TRBV12-4 combines with J gene TRBJ1-2; D uncertain. The sequenced material came from blood. This CDR3 reads CASSFRAGGYTF. DNA for the CDR3: TGTGCCAGCAGTTTTAGGGCGGGGGGCTACACCTTC.